The text below deals with one T cell receptor (beta chain). The sample belongs to a study of blood T cell repertoires in COVID-19. Data came from immunoSEQ multiplex PCR; TCRdb stores just in-frame clones and leaves some out. The table records under 150,000 clones, 84% of them present only once. CDR3 length: 15 residues. Germline values: CDR1 SGDLS, CDR2 YYNGEE. V was trimmed by 3 bases and J by 5 bases, leaving 16 bases between them. The sample taken for sequencing was peripheral blood. This TCR came from a human donor in a cohort sampled during active COVID-19. The chain couples TRBV9 to TRBJ2-3; D ambiguous. The CDR3 is CASSGGGFSEDTQYF. The CDR3 region has the DNA TGTGCCAGCAGCGGTGGTGGCTTCTCCGAAGATACGCAGTATTTT.